The 8 T cell receptor beta chains below all came from one sample that was sequenced in a study of cytomegalovirus exposure and HLA in healthy donors. The primer mix had 60 Vbeta and 13 Jbeta primers. Produced via immunoSEQ multiplex PCR; TCRdb's table is partial and in-frame only. The sample has roughly 110,000 clones; over 65% are singletons. The sample consisted of PBMCs. The source is a middle-aged woman in good health and CMV-seropositive.

The rearrangement links TRBV5-5 to TRBJ1-1, with 7 positions matching TRBD1. The V gene's germline CDR1 is SGHKS and CDR2 YYEKEE (reference sequence). CDR3 length equals 14 residues. J was trimmed by 2 bases and V by 4 bases; bases with no gene match: 5. The CDR3 protein is CASSPGQPNTEAFF. The CDR3 DNA reads TGTGCCAGCAGCCCGGGACAGCCCAACACTGAAGCTTTCTTT.

The chain recombines TRBV6-1 with TRBJ2-4, with D uncertain. Per the germline V gene, CDR1 is MNHNS and CDR2 is SASEGT. The CDR3 is 14 amino acids. Between the trimmed V and J ends, which lost 1 base and 0 bases, there was a span of 4 bases. The CDR3 DNA sequence: TGTGCCAGCAGTGAAGGGCTAGCCAAAAACATTCAGTACTTC. This gives the protein CASSEGLAKNIQYF.

The chain employs TRBV27 and TRBJ2-1; TRBD1 matches at 12 bases. With V trimmed by 6 bases and J by 9 bases, 6 bases remained unmatched. CDR3 length: 14 residues. Germline CDR1 MNHEY, CDR2 SMNVEV (reference sequence). This CDR3 reads CASRTGQGAGEQFF. The CDR3 bases are TGTGCCAGCAGAACGGGACAGGGGGCCGGTGAGCAGTTCTTC.

The V and J genes are TRBV11-2 and TRBJ1-6, with 8 positions matching TRBD1. This CDR3 has 14 amino acids. Trimming took 5 bases from V and 10 from J; bases not matched to a gene: 7. Germline assignment: CDR1 SGHAT and CDR2 FQNNGV. The CDR3 sequence: CASSATGVGSPLHF. The CDR3 nucleotides read TGTGCCAGCAGCGCGACAGGGGTTGGCTCACCCCTCCACTTT.

V usage is TRBV20-1 and J usage is TRBJ2-1; D perhaps matches TRBD2 (6 bases). V dropped 1 base and J dropped 10 bases, with 8 bases sitting between them. Germline CDR1 reads DFQATT; CDR2 reads SNEGSKA (reference sequence). The CDR3 runs 11 residues. The CDR3 sequence: CSARAGGEQFF. The CDR3, as DNA: TGCAGTGCTAGAGCCGGAGGGGAGCAGTTCTTC.

The chain recombines TRBV19 with TRBJ1-2, with D possibly being TRBD1 (5 bases). V gave up 7 bases and J gave up 1 base, with 19 bases separating them. The CDR3 is 16 amino acids. Germline loops: CDR1 LNHDA, CDR2 SQIVND (reference sequence). Here the CDR3 reads CASKGGALAGNYGYTF. The DNA of the CDR3 is TGTGCCAGTAAGGGCGGGGCCCTGGCTGGTAACTATGGCTACACCTTC.

This rearrangement joins TRBV14 to TRBJ1-1; D is ambiguous. V lost 1 base, J lost 4 bases, and 10 bases lay in between. Germline assignment: CDR1 SGHDN and CDR2 FVKESK. The CDR3 loop spans 14 amino acids. The CDR3 spells CASSQVGGRTEAFF. CDR3 sequence (DNA): TGTGCCAGCAGCCAAGTGGGAGGCCGCACTGAAGCTTTCTTT.

The chain carries TRBV5-1 and TRBJ2-7, with D tentatively TRBD1 (6 bases). The V and J ends lost 5 bases and 1 base respectively, with 13 bases between them. Germline V gene data show CDR1 as SGHRS and CDR2 as YFSETQ. The CDR3 totals 14 residues. CDR3 sequence: CASSTGTKSYEQYF. CDR3 DNA sequence: TGCGCCAGCAGTACCGGGACAAAGTCCTACGAGCAGTACTTC.